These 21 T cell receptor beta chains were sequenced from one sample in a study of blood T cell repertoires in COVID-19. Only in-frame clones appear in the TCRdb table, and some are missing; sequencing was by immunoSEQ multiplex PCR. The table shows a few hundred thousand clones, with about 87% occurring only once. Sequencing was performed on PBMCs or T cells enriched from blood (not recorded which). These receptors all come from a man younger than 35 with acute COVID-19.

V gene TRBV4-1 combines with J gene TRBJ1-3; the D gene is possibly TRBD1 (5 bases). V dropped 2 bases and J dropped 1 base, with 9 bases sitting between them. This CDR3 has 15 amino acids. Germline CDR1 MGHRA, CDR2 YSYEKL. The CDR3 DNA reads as TGCGCCAGCAGCCAACATCAGGGATCTGGAAACACCATATATTTT. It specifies CASSQHQGSGNTIYF.

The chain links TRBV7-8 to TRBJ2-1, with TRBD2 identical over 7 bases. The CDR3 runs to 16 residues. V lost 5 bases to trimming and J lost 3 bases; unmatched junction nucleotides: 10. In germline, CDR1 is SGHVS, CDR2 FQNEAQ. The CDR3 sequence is CASSSRAGTGYNEQFF. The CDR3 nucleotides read TGTGCCAGCAGCAGTAGAGCGGGGACGGGCTACAATGAGCAGTTCTTC.

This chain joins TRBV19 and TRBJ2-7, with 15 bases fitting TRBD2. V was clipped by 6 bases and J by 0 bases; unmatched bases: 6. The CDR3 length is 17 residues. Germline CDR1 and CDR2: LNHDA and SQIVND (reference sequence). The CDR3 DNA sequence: TGTGCCAGTAGCCTGGGACTAGCGGGAGGAAGCTCCTACGAGCAGTACTTC. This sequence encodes CASSLGLAGGSSYEQYF.

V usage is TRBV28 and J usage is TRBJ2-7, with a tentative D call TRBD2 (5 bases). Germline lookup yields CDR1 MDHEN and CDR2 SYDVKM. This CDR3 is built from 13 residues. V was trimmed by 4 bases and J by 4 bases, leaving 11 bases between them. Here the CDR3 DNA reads TGTGCCAGCAGTTCACCGCGGACTTACGAGCAGTACTTC. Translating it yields CASSSPRTYEQYF.

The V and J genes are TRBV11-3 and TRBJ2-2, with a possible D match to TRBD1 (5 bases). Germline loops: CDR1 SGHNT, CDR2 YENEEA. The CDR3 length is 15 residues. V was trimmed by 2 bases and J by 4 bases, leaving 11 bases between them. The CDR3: CASSLSQGITGELFF. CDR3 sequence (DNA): TGTGCCAGCAGCTTATCCCAGGGTATCACCGGGGAGCTGTTTTTT.

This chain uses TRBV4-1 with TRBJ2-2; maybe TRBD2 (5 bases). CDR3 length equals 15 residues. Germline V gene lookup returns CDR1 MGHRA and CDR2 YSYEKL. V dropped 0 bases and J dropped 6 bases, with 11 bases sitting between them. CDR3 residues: CASSQDRVASGELFF. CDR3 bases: TGCGCCAGCAGCCAAGATCGTGTAGCGTCCGGGGAGCTGTTTTTT.

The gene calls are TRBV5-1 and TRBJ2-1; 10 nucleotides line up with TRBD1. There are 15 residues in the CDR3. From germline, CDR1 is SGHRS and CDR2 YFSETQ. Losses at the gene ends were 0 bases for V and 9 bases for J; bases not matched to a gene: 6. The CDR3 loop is CASSLGDRGFSEQFF. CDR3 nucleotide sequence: TGCGCCAGCAGCTTGGGGGACAGGGGATTCAGTGAGCAGTTCTTC. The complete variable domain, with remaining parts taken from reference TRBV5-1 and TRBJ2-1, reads KAGVTQTPRYLIKTRGQQVTLSCSPISGHRSVSWYQQTPGQGLQFLFEYFSETQRNKGNFPGRFSGRQFSNSRSEMNVSTLELGDSALYLCASSLGDRGFSEQFFGPGTRLTVL.

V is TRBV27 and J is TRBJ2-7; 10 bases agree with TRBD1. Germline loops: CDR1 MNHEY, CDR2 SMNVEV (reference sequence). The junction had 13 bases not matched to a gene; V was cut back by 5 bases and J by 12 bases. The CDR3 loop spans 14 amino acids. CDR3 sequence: CASSPAGDRGFGYF. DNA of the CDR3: TGTGCCAGCAGTCCCGCGGGGGACAGGGGCTTTGGGTACTTC.

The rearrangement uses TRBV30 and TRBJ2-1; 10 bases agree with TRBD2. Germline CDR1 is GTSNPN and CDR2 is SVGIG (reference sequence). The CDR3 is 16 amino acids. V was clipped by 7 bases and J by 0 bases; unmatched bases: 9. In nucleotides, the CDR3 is TGTGCCTCGAGGAAGCGGGAGGGTGGCTCCTACAATGAGCAGTTCTTC. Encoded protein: CASRKREGGSYNEQFF.

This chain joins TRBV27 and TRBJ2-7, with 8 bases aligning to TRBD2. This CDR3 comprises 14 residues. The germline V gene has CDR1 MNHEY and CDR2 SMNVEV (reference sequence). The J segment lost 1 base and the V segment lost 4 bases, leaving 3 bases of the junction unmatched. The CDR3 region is CASSSKRGSYEQYF. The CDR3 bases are TGTGCCAGCAGTTCGAAGCGGGGGTCCTACGAGCAGTACTTC.

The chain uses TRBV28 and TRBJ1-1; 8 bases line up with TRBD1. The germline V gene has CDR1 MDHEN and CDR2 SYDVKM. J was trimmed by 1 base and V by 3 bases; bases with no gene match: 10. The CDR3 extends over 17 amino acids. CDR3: CASSFAGGPATNTEAFF. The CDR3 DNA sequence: TGTGCCAGCAGTTTCGCAGGGGGCCCGGCGACGAACACTGAAGCTTTCTTT.

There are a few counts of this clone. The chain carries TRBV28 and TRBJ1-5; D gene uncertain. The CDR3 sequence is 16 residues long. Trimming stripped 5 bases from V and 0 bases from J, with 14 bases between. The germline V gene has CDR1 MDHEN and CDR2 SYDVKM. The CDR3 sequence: CASSKALSGSNQPQHF. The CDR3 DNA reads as TGTGCCAGCAGTAAGGCCCTCTCGGGTAGCAATCAGCCCCAGCATTTT.

CDR3: CASRVNGGDTEAFF. The CDR3 bases are TGCGCCAGCAGGGTAAATGGGGGGGACACTGAAGCTTTCTTT. J is TRBJ1-1 and V is TRBV5-1; D may be TRBD1 (5 bases). The CDR3 consists of 14 residues. V gave up 5 bases and J gave up 3 bases, with 14 bases separating them. Germline V gene data show CDR1 as SGHRS and CDR2 as YFSETQ.

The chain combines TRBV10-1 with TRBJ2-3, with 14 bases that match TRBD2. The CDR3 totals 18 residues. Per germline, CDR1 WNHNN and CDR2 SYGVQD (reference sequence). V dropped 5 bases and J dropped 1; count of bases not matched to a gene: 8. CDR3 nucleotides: TGCGCCAGCAGTAGGACTAGCGGGAGGACACGGGGCACAGATACGCAGTATTTT. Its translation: CASSRTSGRTRGTDTQYF.

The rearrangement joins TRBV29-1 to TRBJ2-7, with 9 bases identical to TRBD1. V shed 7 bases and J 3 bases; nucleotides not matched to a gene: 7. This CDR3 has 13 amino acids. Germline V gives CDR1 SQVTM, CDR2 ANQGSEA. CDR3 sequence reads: CSAQTGGGYEQYF. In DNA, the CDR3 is TGCAGCGCTCAGACAGGGGGAGGCTACGAGCAGTACTTC.

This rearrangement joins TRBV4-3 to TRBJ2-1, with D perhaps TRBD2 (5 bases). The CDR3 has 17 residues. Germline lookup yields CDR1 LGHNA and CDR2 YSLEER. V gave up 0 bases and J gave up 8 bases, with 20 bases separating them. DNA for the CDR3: TGCGCCAGCAGCCAAGAAGGTCGGCGACTACCGCCCGATGAGCAGTTCTTC. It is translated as CASSQEGRRLPPDEQFF.

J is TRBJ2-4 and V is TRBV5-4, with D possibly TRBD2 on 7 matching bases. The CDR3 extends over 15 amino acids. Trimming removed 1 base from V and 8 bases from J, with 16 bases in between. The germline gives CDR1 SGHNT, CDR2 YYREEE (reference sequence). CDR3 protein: CASSLMGGGADIQYF. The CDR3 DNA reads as TGTGCCAGCAGCTTGATGGGAGGGGGTGCGGACATTCAGTACTTC. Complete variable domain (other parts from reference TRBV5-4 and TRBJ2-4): ETGVTQSPTHLIKTRGQQVTLRCSSQSGHNTVSWYQQALGQGPQFIFQYYREEENGRGNFPPRFSGLQFPNYSSELNVNALELDDSALYLCASSLMGGGADIQYFGAGTRLSVL.

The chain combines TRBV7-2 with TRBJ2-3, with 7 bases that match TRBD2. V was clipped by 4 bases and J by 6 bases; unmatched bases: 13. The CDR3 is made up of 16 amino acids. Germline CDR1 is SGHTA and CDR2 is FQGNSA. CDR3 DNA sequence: TGTGCCAGCAGCTCCTCGGCGGGAGTATTCTCGGATACGCAGTATTTT. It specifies CASSSSAGVFSDTQYF.

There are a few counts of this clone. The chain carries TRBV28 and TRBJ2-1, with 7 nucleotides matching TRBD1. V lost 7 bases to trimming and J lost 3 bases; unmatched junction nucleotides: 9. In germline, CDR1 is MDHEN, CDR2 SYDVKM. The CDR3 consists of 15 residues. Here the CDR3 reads CASIPGQVRYNEQFF. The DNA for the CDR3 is TGTGCCAGCATCCCCGGACAGGTGCGCTACAATGAGCAGTTCTTC.

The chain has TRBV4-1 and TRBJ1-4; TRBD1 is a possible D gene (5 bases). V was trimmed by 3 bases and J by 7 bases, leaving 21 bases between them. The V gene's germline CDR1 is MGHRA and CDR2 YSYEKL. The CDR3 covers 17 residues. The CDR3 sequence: CASSHLNLRATVEKLFF. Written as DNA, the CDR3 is TGCGCCAGCAGCCACCTAAATCTCAGGGCCACGGTTGAAAAACTGTTTTTT.

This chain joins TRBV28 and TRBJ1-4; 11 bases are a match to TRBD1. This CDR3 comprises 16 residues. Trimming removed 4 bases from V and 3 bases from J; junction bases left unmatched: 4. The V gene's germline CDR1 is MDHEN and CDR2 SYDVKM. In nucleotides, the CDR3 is TGTGCCAGCAGTTCGGGGACAGGGGGTGCTAATGAAAAACTGTTTTTT. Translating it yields CASSSGTGGANEKLFF.